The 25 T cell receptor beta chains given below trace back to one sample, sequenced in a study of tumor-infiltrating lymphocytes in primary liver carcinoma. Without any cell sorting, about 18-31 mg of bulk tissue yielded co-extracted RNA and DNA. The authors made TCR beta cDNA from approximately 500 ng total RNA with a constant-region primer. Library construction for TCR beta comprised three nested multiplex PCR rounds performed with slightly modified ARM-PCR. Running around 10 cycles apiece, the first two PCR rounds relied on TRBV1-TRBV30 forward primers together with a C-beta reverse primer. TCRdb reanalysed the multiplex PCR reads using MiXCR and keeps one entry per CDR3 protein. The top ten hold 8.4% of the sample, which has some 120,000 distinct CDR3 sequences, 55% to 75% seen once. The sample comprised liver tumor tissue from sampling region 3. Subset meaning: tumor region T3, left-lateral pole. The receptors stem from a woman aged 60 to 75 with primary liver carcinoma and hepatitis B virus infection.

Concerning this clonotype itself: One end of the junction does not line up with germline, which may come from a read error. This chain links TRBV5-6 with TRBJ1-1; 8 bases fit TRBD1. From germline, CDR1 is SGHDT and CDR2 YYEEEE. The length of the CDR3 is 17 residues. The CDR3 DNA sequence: TGTACCAGCAGCTTGGCCACAGGACAGGGCTGGAACACTGAAGCTTCCTTT. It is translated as CTSSLATGQGWNTEASF.

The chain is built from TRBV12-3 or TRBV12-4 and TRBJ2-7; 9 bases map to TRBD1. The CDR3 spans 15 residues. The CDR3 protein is CNSSPRDRAVGRPYF. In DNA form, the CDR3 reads TGTAACAGCAGTCCTCGGGACAGGGCCGTCGGCCGACCATACTTC.

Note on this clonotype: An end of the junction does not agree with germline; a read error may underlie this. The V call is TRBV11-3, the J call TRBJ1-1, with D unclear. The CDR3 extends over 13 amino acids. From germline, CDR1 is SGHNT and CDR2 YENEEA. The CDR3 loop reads CANSPRALTEAFF. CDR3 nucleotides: TGTGCCAACAGCCCTCGTGCCCTAACTGAAGCTTTCTTT.

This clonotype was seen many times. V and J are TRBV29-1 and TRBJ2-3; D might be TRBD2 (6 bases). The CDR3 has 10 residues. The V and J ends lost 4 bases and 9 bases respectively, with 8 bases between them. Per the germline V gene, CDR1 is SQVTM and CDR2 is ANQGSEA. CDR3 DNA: TGCAGCGTTGCGGAGGGAACGCAGTATTTT. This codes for CSVAEGTQYF.

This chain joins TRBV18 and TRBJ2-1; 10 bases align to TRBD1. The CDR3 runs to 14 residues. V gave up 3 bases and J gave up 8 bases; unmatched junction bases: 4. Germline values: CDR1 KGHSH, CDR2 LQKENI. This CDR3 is CASSPVGQGDEQFF. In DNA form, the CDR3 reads TGTGCCAGCTCACCTGTCGGACAGGGGGATGAGCAGTTCTTC.

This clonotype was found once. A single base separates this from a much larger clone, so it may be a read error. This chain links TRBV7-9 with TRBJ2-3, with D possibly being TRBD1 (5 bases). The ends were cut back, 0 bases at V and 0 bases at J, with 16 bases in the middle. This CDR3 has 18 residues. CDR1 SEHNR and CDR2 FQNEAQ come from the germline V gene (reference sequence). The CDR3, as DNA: TGTGCCAGCAGCTTAGCGTTTCAGTCAGGGAATAGCACAGATACGCAGTATTTT. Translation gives CASSLAFQSGNSTDTQYF.

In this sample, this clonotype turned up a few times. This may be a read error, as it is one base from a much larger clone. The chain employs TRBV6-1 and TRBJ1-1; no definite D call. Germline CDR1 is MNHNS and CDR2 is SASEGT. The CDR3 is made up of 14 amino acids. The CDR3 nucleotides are TGTGCCAGCCCGGTTGACGGGCAATCCACTGAAGCTTCCTTT. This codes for CASPVDGQSTEASF.

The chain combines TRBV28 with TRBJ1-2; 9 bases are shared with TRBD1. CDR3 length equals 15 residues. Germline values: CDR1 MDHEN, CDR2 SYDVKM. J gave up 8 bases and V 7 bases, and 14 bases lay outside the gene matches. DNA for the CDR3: TGTGCCAGCACCCCGCGCGGGACAGGGATCCGGGGCTACACCTTC. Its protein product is CASTPRGTGIRGYTF.

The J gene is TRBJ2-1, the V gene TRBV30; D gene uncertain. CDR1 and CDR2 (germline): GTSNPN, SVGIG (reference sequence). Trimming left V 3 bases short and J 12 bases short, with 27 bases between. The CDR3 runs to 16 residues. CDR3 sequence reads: CAWRSPTRLGAFGQFF. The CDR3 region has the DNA TGTGCCTGGAGATCACCTACCCGGCTGGGCGCATTTGGGCAGTTCTTC.

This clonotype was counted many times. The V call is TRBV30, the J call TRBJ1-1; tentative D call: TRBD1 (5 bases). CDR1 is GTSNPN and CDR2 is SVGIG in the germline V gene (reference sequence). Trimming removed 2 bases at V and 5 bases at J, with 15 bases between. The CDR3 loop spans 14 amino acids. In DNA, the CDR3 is TGTGCCTGGAGTCCCCAGGGATTATGGACTGAAGCTTTCTTT. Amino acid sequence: CAWSPQGLWTEAFF.

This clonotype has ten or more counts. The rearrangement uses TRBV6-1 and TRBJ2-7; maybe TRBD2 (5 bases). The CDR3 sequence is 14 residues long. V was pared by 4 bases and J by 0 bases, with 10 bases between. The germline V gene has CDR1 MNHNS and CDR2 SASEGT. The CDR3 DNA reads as TGTGCCAGCAGTGCGGGAATATTCTCCTACGAGCAGTACTTC. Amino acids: CASSAGIFSYEQYF.

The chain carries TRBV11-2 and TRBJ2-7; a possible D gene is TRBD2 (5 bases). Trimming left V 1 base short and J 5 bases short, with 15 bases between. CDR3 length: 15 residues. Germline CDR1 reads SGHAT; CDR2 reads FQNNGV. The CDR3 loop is CASSLAPSSYNEQYF. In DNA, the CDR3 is TGTGCCAGCAGCTTAGCGCCTAGCTCTTACAACGAGCAGTACTTC.

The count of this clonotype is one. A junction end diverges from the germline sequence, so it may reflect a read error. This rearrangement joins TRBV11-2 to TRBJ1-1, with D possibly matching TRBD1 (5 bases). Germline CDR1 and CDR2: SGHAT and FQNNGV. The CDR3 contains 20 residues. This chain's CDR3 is CASNPHQHGHLCFWGYETFF. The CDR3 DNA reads TGTGCCAGCAACCCACATCAGCACGGACACCTTTGCTTTTGGGGCTATGAAACTTTCTTT.

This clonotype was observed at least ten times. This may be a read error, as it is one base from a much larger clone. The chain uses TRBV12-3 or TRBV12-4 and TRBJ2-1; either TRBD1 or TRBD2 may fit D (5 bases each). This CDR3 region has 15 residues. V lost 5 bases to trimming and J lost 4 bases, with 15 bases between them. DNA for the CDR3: TGTGCCAGCAGTCCCTGGGACGGAAATTACAATGAGCAGTTCTTC. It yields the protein CASSPWDGNYNEQFF.

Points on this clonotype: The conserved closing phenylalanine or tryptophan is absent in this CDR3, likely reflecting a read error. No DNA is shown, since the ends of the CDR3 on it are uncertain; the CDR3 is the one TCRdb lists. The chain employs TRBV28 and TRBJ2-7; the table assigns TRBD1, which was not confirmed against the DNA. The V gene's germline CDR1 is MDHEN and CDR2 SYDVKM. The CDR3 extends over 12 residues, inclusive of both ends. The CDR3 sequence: CASSLVGGSEYL.

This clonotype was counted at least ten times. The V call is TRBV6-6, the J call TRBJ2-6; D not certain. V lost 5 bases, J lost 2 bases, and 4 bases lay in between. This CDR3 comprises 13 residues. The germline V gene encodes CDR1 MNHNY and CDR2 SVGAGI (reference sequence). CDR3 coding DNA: TGTGCCAGCAGTCTACCTGGGGCCAACGTCCTGACTTTC. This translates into CASSLPGANVLTF.

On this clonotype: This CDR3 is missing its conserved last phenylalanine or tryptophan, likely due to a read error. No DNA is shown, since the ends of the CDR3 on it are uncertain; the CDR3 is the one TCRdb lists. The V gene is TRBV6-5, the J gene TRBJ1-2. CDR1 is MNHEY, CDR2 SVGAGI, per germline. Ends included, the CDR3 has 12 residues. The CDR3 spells CASSSSMRGYSS.

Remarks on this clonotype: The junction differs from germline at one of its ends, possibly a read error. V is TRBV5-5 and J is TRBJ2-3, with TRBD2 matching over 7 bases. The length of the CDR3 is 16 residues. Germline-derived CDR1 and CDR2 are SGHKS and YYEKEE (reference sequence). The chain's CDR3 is CACSLGVAGVADTQYF. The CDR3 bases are TGTGCCTGCAGCCTGGGCGTTGCGGGAGTGGCCGATACACAGTATTTT.

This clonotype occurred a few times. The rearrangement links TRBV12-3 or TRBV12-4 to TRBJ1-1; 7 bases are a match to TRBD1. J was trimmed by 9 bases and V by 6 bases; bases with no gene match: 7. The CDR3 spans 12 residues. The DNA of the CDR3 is TGTGCCAGCAGCCCTGGGACAGCCCAAGCTTTCTTT. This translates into CASSPGTAQAFF.

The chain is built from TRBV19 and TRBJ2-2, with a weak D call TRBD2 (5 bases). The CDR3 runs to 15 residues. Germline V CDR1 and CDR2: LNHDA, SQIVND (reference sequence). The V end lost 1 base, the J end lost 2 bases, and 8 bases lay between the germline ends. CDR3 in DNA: TGTGCCAGTAGTATAGCGGGGATCAACACCGGGGAGCTGTTTTTT. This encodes CASSIAGINTGELFF.

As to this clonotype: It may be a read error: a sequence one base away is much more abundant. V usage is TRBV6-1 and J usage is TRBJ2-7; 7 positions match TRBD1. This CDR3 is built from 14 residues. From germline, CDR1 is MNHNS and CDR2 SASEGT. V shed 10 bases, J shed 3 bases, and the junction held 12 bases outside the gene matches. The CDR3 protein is CANNPSDRNYEQYF. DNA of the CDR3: TGTGCCAACAACCCTTCGGACAGGAACTACGAGCAGTACTTC.

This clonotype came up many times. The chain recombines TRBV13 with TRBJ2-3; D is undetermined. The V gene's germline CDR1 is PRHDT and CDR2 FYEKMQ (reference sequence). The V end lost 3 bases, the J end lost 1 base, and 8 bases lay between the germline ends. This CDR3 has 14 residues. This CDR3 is CASSFGFGTDTQYF. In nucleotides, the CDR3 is TGTGCCAGCAGCTTCGGGTTCGGCACAGATACGCAGTATTTT.

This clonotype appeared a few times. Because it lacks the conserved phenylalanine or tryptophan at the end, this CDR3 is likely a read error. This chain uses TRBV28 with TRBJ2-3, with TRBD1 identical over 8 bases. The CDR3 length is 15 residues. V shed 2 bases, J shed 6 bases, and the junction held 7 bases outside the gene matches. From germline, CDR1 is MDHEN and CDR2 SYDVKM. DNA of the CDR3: TGTGCCAGCAGTTTACGGACAGGGTGGATTGATACGCAGTATTTG. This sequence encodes CASSLRTGWIDTQYL.

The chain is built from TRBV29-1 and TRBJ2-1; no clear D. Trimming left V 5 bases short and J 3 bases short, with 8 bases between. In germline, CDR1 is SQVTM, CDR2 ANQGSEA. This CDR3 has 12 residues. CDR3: CSVQYCYNEQFF. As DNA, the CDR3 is TGCAGCGTTCAGTACTGCTACAATGAGCAGTTCTTC.

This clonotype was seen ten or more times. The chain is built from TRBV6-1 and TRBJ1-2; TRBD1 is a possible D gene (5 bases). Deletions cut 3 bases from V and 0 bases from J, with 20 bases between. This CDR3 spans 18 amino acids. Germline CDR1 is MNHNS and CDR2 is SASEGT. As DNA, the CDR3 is TGTGCCAGCAGTGAGTTTTTACCGGGACCTGGTACTAACTATGGCTACACCTTC. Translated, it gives CASSEFLPGPGTNYGYTF.